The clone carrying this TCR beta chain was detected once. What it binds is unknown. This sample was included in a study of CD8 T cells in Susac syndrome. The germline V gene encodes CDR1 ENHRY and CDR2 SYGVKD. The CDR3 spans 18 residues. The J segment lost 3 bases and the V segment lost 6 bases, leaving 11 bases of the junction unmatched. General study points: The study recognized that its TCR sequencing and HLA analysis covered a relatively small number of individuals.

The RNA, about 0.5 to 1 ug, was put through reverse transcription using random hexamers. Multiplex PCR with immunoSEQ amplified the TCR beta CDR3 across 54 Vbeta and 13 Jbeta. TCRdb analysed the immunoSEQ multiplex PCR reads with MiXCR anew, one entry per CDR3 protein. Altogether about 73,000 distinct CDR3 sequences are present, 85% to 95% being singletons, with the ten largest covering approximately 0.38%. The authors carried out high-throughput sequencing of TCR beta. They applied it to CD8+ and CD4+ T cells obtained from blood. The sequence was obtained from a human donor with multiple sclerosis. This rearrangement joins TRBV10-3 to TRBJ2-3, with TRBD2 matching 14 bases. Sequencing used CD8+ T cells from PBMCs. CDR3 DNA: TGTGCCATCAGGCCCGGGACTAGCGGGAGAGCTGTTACAGATACGCAGTATTTT. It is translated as CAIRPGTSGRAVTDTQYF.